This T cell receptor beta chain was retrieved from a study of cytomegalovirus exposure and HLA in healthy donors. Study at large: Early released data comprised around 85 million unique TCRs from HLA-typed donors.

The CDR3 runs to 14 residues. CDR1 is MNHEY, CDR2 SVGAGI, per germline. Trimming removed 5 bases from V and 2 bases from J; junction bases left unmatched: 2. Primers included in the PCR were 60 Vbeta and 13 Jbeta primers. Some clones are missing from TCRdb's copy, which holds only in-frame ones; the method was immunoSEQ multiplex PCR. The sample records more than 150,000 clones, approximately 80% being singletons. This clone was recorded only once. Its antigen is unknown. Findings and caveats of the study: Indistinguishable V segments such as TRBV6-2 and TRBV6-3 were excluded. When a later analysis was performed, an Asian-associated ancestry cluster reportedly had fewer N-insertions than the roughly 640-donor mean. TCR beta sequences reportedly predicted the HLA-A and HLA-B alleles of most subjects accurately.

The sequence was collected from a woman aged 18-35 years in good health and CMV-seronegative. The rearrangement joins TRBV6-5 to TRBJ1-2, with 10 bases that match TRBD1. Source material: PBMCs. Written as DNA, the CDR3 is TGTGCCAGCAGTAAGGACAGGGGGAACTATGGCTACACCTTC. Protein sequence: CASSKDRGNYGYTF.